This TCR beta chain was documented in a study of naive and memory T cell subsets. Both TRBC1 and TRBC2 were covered by a beta constant-region primer of two equimolar oligonucleotides. Ligated cDNA was amplified by four rounds of PCR with nested alpha and beta constant-region primers and SP2. TCRdb processed the UMI-ligation and nested PCR reads anew with MiXCR; each CDR3 protein has one entry. The sample has over 110,000 distinct CDR3 sequences, 15% to 25% seen once; the top ten hold roughly 0.68%. Study-wide results and limits: Naive and memory subsets had different power law exponents for TCR abundance. A few larger clonotypes appeared in naive repertoires, especially CD8, possibly memory cells re-expressing CD45RA.

CDR3 length: 13 amino acids. Germline V gene sequence: CDR1 MGHRA, CDR2 YSYEKL. V lost 5 bases to trimming and J lost 3 bases, with 11 bases between them. Comments on this clonotype: Its antigen is not known.

The origin of this receptor is a human donor in good health. Sequenced material: naive CD8+ T cells from blood. The rearrangement uses TRBV4-1 and TRBJ2-7; the D is unclear. The DNA for the CDR3 is TGCGCCAGCAGCGCAACAGAGAACTACGAGCAGTACTTC. Its translation is CASSATENYEQYF.